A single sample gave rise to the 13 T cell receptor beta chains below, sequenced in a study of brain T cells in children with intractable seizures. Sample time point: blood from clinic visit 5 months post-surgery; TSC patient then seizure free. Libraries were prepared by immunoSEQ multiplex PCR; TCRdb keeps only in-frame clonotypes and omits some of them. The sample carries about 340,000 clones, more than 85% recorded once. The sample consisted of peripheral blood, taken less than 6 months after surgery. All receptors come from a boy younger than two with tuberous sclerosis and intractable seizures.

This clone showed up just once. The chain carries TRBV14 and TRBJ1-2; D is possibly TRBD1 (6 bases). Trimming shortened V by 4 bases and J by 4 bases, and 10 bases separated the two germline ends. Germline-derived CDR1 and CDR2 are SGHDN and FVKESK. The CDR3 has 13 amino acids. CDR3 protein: CASSPGTFYGYTF. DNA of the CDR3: TGTGCCAGCAGCCCCGGGACATTCTATGGCTACACCTTC.

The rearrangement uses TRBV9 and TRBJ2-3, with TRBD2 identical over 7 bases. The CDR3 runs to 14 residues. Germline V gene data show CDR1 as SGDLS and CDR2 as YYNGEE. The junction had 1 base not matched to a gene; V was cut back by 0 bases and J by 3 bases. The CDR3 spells CASSVGTRTDTQYF. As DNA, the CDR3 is TGTGCCAGCAGCGTAGGGACTAGGACAGATACGCAGTATTTT.

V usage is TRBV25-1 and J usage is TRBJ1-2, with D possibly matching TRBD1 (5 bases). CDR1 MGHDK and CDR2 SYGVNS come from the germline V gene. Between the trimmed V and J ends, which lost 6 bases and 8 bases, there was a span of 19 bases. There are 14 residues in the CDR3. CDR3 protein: CASSISGPRAGYTF. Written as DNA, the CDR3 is TGTGCCAGCAGCATCTCGGGACCCCGCGCCGGCTACACCTTC.

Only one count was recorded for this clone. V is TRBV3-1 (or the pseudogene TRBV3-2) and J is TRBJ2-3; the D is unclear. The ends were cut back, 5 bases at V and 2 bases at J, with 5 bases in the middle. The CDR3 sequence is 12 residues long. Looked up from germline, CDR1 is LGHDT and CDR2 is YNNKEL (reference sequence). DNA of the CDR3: TGTGCCAGCAGCGAATACACAGATACGCAGTATTTT. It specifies CASSEYTDTQYF.

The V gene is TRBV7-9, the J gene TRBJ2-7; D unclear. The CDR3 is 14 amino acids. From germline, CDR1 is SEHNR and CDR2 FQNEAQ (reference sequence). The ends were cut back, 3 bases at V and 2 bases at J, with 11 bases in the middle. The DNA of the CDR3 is TGTGCCAGCAGCTTCCCCGGCAGAGCCTACGAGCAGTACTTC. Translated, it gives CASSFPGRAYEQYF.

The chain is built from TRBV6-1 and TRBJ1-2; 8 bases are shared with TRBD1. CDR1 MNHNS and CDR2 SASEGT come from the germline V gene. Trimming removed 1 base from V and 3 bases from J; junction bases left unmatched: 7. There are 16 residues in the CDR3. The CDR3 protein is CASSEGPGGHYYGYTF. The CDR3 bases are TGTGCCAGCAGTGAAGGCCCAGGGGGCCATTACTATGGCTACACCTTC.

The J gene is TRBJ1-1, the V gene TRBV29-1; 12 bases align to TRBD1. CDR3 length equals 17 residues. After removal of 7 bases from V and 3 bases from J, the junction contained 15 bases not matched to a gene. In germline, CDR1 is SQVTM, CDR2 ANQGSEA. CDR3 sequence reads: CSGQPRGQGAMDTEAFF. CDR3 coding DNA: TGCAGCGGCCAACCTCGGGGACAGGGGGCGATGGACACTGAAGCTTTCTTT.

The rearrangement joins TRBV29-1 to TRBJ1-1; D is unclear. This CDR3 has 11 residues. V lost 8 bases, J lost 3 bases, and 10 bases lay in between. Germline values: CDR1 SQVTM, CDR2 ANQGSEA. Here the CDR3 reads CSSWTDTEAFF. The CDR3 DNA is TGCAGCTCGTGGACCGACACTGAAGCTTTCTTT.

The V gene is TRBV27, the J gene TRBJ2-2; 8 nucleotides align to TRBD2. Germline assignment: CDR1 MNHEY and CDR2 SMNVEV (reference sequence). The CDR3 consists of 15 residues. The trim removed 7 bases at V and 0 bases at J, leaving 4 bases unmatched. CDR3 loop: CASTGLAANTGELFF. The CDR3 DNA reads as TGTGCCAGCACCGGACTAGCAGCGAACACCGGGGAGCTGTTTTTT.

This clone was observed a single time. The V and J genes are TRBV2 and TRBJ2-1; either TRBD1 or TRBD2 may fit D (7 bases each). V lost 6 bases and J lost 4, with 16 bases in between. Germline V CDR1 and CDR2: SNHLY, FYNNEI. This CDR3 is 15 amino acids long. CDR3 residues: CASSPQAGQYNEQFF. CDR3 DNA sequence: TGTGCCAGCAGCCCCCAAGCGGGACAGTACAATGAGCAGTTCTTC. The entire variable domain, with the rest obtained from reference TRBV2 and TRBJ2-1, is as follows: EPEVTQTPSHQVTQMGQEVILRCVPISNHLYFYWYRQILGQKVEFLVSFYNNEISEKSEIFDDQFSVERPDGSNFTLKIRSTKLEDSAMYFCASSPQAGQYNEQFFGPGTRLTVL.

Here the CDR3 reads CAISVHRFDATEAFF. The CDR3 DNA reads TGTGCCATCAGTGTACACAGGTTCGACGCCACTGAAGCTTTCTTT. The chain links TRBV10-3 to TRBJ1-1, with D possibly TRBD1 on 5 matching bases. In germline, CDR1 is ENHRY, CDR2 SYGVKD. V shed 4 bases and J shed 4 bases, with 16 bases lying between them. The CDR3 has 15 residues.

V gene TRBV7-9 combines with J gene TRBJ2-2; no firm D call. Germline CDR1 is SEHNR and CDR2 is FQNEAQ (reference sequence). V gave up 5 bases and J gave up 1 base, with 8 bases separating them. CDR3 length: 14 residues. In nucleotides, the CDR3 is TGTGCCAGCAGCGGACGACAGAACACCGGGGAGCTGTTTTTT. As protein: CASSGRQNTGELFF.

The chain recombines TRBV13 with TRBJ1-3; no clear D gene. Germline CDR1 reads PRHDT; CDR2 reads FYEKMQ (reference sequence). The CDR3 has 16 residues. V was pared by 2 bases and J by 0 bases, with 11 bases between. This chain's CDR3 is CASSLLKRLSGNTIYF. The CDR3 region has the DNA TGTGCCAGCAGCTTATTAAAAAGGCTCTCTGGAAACACCATATATTTT. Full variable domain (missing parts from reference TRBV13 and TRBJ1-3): AAGVIQSPRHLIKEKRETATLKCYPIPRHDTVYWYQQGPGQDPQFLISFYEKMQSDKGSIPDRFSAQQFSDYHSELNMSSLELGDSALYFCASSLLKRLSGNTIYFGEGSWLTVV.